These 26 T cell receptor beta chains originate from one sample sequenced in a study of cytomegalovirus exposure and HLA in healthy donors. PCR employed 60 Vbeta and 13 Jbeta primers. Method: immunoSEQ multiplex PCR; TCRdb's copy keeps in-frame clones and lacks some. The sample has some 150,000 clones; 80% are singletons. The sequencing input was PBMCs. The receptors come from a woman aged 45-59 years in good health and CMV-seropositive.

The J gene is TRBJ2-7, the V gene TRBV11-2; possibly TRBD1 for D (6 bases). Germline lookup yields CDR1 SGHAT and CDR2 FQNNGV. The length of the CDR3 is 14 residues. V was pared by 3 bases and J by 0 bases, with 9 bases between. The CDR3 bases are TGTGCCAGCAGCTTGACCAGGGGCTCCTACGAGCAGTACTTC. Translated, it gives CASSLTRGSYEQYF.

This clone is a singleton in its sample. The CDR3 sequence: CASSSQGRTGYTF. CDR3 DNA: TGTGCCAGCAGTTCCCAGGGAAGGACAGGCTACACCTTC. The rearrangement uses TRBV6-5 and TRBJ1-2; D might be TRBD1 (5 bases). Trimming pared 4 bases from V and 8 bases from J, leaving 14 bases between. Germline V gene data show CDR1 as MNHEY and CDR2 as SVGAGI. The CDR3 is made up of 13 amino acids.

The CDR3 protein is CASSRDTDQETQYF. As DNA, the CDR3 is TGTGCCAGCAGCCGCGACACGGACCAAGAGACCCAGTACTTC. This chain links TRBV7-3 with TRBJ2-5; no firm D call. Trimming removed 5 bases at V and 0 bases at J, with 10 bases between. CDR3 length: 14 residues. CDR1 and CDR2 (germline): SGHTA, FQGTGA.

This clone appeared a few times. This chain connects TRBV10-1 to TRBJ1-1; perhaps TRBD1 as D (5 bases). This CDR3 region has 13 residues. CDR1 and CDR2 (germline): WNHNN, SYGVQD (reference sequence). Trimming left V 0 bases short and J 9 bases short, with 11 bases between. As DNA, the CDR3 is TGCGCCAGCAGTGAGTCGGGCGGGGGTAAAGCTTTCTTT. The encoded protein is CASSESGGGKAFF.

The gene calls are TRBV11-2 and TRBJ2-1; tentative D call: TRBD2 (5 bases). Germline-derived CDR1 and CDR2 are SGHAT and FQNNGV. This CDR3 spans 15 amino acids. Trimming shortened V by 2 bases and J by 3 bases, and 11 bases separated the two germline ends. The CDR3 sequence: CASSLNGEHYNEQFF. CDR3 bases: TGTGCCAGCAGCTTAAACGGGGAACACTACAATGAGCAGTTCTTC.

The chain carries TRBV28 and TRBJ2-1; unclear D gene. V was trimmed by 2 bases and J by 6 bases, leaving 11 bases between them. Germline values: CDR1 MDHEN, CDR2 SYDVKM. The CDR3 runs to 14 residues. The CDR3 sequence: CASSLSPAVNEQFF. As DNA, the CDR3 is TGTGCCAGCAGTTTAAGTCCCGCGGTCAATGAGCAGTTCTTC.

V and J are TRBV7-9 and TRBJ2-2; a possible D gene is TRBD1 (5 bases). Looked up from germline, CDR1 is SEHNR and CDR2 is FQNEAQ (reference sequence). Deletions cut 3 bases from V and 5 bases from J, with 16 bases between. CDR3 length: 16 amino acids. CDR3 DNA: TGTGCCAGCAGCTTCCAACCTGGGGCGAGGACCGGGGAGCTGTTTTTT. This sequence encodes CASSFQPGARTGELFF.

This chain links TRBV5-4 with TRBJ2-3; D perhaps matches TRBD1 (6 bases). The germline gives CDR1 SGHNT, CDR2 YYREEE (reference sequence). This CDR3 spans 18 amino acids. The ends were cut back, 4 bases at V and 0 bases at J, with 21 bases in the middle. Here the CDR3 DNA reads TGTGCCAGCAGCGACCTCCGAGTAGGGGGTTCCAGCACAGATACGCAGTATTTT. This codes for CASSDLRVGGSSTDTQYF.

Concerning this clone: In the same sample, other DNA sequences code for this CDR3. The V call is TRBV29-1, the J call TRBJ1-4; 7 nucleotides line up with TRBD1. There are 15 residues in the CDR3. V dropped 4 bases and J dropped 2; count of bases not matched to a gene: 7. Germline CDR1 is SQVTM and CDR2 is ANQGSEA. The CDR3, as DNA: TGCAGCGTTGGCTTGGGGGGACAGACTAATGAAAAACTGTTTTTT. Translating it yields CSVGLGGQTNEKLFF.

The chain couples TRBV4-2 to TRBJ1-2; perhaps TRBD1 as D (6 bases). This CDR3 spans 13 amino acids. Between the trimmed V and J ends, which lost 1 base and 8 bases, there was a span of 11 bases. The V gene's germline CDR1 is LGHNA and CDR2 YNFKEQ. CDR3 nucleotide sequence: TGTGCCAGCAGCCAAGGGAGGGGGGGCGGCTACACCTTC. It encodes CASSQGRGGGYTF.

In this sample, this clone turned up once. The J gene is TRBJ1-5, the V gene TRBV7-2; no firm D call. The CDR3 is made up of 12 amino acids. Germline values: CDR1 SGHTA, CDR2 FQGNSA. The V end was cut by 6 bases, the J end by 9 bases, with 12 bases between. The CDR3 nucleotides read TGTGCCAGCAGTGAATCCTCGGGGCCCCAGCATTTT. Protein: CASSESSGPQHF. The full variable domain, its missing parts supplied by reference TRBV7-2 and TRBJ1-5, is GAGVSQSPSNKVTEKGKDVELRCDPISGHTALYWYRQSLGQGLEFLIYFQGNSAPDKSGLPSDRFSAERTGGSVSTLTIQRTQQEDSAVYLCASSESSGPQHFGDGTRLSIL.

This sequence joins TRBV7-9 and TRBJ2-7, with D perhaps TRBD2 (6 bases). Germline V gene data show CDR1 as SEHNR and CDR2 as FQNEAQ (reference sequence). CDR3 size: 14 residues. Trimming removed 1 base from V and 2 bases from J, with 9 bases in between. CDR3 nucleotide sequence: TGTGCCAGCAGCTTAGAATGGGGGGCCTACGAGCAGTACTTC. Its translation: CASSLEWGAYEQYF.

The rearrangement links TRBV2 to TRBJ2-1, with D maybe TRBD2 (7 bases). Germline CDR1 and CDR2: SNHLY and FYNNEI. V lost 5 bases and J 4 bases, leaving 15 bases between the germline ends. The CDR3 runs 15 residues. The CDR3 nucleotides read TGTGCCAGCAGTAGGGAGGGGGGGCAATACAATGAGCAGTTCTTC. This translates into CASSREGGQYNEQFF.

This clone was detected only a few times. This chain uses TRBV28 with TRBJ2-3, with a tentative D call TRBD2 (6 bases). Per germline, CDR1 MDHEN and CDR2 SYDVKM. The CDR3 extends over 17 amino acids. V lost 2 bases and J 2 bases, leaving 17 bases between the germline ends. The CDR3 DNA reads TGTGCCAGCAGTTTAGGTATGGCGGGGTTCCTCACAGATACGCAGTATTTT. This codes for CASSLGMAGFLTDTQYF.

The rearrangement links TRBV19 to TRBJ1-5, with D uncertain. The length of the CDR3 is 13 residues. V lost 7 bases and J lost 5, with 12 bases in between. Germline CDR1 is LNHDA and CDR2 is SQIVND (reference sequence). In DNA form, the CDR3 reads TGTGCCAGTAAGCGCGCCCTTGATCAGCCCCAGCATTTT. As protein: CASKRALDQPQHF.

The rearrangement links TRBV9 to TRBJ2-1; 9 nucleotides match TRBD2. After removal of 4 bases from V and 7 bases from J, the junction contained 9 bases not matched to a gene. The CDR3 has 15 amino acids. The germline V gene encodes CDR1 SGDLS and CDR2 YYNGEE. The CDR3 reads CASSPAGLARNEQFF. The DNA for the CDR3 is TGTGCCAGCAGCCCGGCAGGACTAGCGAGGAATGAGCAGTTCTTC. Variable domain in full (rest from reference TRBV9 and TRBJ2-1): DSGVTQTPKHLITATGQRVTLRCSPRSGDLSVYWYQQSLDQGLQFLIQYYNGEERAKGNILERFSAQQFPDLHSELNLSSLELGDSALYFCASSPAGLARNEQFFGPGTRLTVL.

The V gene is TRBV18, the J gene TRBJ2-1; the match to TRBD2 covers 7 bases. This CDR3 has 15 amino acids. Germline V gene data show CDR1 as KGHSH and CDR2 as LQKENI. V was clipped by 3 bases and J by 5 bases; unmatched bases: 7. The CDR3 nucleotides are TGTGCCAGCTCACCGTGGGAGGGGCAGAACAATGAGCAGTTCTTC. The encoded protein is CASSPWEGQNNEQFF.

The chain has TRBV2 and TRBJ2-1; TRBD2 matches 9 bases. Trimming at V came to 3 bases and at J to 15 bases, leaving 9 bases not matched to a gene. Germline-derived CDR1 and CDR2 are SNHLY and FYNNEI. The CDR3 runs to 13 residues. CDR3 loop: CASSDPSGAGRFF. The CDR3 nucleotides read TGTGCCAGCAGTGATCCTAGCGGGGCCGGCCGGTTCTTC.

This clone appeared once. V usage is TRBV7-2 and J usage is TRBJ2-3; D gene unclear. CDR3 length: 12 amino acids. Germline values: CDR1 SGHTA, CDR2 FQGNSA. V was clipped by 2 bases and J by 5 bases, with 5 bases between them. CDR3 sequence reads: CASSLPQDTQYF. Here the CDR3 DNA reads TGTGCCAGCAGCTTACCCCAAGATACGCAGTATTTT.

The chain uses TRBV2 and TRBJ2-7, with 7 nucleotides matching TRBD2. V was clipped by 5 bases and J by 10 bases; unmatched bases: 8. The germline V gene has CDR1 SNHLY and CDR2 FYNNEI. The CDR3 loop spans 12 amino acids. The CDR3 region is CASSWEGRGQYF. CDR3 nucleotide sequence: TGTGCCAGCAGTTGGGAGGGGCGGGGTCAGTACTTC.

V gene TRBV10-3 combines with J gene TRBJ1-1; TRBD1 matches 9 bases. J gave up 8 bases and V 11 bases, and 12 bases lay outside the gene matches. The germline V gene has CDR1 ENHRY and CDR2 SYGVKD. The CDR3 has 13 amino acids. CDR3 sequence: CASLGGTGIEAFF. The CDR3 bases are TGTGCCTCCTTGGGGGGGACAGGGATAGAAGCTTTCTTT.

CDR3 nucleotide sequence: TGCGCCAGCAGCCTTGCAGGTTACTCACCCCTCCACTTT. Translation gives CASSLAGYSPLHF. V usage is TRBV5-1 and J usage is TRBJ1-6; D ambiguous. The CDR3 consists of 13 residues. Trimming stripped 4 bases from V and 10 bases from J, with 12 bases between. In germline, CDR1 is SGHRS, CDR2 YFSETQ.

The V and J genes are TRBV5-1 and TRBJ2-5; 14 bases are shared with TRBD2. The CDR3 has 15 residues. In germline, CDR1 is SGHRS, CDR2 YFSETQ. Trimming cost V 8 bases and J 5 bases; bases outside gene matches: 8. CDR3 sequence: CASKQGLAGVETQYF. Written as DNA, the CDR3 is TGCGCCAGTAAACAGGGACTAGCGGGGGTGGAGACCCAGTACTTC.

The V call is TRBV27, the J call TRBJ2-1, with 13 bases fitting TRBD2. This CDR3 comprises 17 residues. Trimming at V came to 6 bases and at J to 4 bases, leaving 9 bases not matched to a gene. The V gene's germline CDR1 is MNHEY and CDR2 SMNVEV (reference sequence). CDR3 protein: CASRQYRGLAGYNEQFF. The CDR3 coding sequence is TGTGCCAGCAGACAATACCGGGGACTAGCGGGATACAATGAGCAGTTCTTC.

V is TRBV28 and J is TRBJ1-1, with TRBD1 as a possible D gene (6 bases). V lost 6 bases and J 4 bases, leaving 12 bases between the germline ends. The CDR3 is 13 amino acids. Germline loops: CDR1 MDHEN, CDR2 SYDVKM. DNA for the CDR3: TGTGCCAGCAGGGTCAACAGGGTCACTGAAGCTTTCTTT. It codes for CASRVNRVTEAFF.

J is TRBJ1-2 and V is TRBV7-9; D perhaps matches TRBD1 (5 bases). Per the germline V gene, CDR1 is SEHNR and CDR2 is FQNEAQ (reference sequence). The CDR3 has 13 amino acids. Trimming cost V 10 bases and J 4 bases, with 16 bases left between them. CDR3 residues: CANESAGLYGYTF. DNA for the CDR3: TGTGCCAACGAGTCCGCAGGGCTCTATGGCTACACCTTC.